This paragraph reports one TCR beta chain. The data stem from a study of cytomegalovirus exposure and HLA in healthy donors. The study ran its PCR with 60 Vbeta and 13 Jbeta primers. Measured with immunoSEQ multiplex PCR; TCRdb has only the in-frame clones, and not every one. The sample shows 95,000 to 150,000 clones, 75% to 85% of them seen only once. Per germline, CDR1 LNHNV and CDR2 YYDKDF (reference sequence). The CDR3 contains 13 residues. This clonotype was obtained from a man between 35 and 55 years old in good health and CMV-seronegative. The sample consisted of PBMCs. The V call is TRBV15, the J call TRBJ2-5, with 8 bases that match TRBD1. The DNA end is a closer match to TRBJ2-7, so the J assignment may be wrong. As DNA, the CDR3 is TGTGCCACCAGCCAGGGGGCGCGGTACGAGCAGTACTTC. Translated: CATSQGARYEQYF.